This entry concerns a single T cell receptor beta chain. What it binds is not known. Assay used: immunoSEQ multiplex PCR; TCRdb lists only in-frame clones, some missing. Seen here are tens of thousands of clones, roughly 94% observed once, and the top ten hold roughly 2.8%. The ends lost 5 bases at V and 7 bases at J; junction bases unmatched: 6. The CDR3 loop spans 15 amino acids. CDR1 is SGHTA, CDR2 FQGNSA, per germline. This sample is drawn from a study of OX40 agonist ivuxolimab in advanced cancers. Study information: Participants averaged about 60 years of age (range roughly 20 to 90) and were about 85% male. Earlier anti-PD-1, anti-PD-L1 or anti-CTLA-4 therapy was permitted; roughly 42% had received some. Study conclusions and caveats: CD8+ T cells averaged more expanded clones than CD4+. Partly responding patients at 0.1-3.0 mg/kg showed some of the smallest clonal expansion.

The chain recombines TRBV7-2 with TRBJ1-6, with 9 bases fitting TRBD1. The sample here was CD4+ or CD8+ T cells sorted from blood, taken in a trial of the OX40 agonist ivuxolimab. The clonotype originates from an adult with an advanced solid tumor such as melanoma, head and neck, liver or kidney cancer. CDR3 bases: TGTGCCAGCAGCAGGGGGGGGACAGGGAATTCACCCCTCCACTTT. Its translation: CASSRGGTGNSPLHF.